This T cell receptor beta chain was retrieved from a study of T cells after yellow fever vaccination. MiXCR was run by TCRdb on the 5' RACE reads, yielding one entry per CDR3 protein. This table has about 580,000 distinct CDR3 sequences, roughly a sixth appearing once. J lost 6 bases, V lost 4 bases, and 2 bases had no gene match. Germline V gene sequence: CDR1 SSHAT, CDR2 FNYEAQ (reference sequence). The CDR3 totals 13 residues. This material consisted of PBMCs, taken about 5 days after the first yellow fever vaccination. The TCR comes from a man aged 18 to 29 who received the YFV17D yellow fever vaccine. V usage is TRBV7-7 and J usage is TRBJ2-1, with 8 bases aligning to TRBD2. The CDR3 region is CASSWTSSNEQFF. The CDR3 nucleotides read TGTGCCAGCAGCTGGACTAGCTCCAATGAGCAGTTCTTC.